The source of this TCR beta chain is a study of T cell responses to AZD1222 COVID-19 vaccine. The wider study: Combined were second doses at about 4 or about 12 weeks.

As regards this clone: Its specificity is unknown.

Between the trimmed V and J ends, which lost 3 bases and 7 bases, there was a span of 6 bases. The V gene's germline CDR1 is LGHDT and CDR2 YNNKEL (reference sequence). CDR3 length: 11 residues. Findings and caveats of the study: Sampled repertoires all dated from after the peak T cell response.

Libraries were prepared by immunoSEQ multiplex PCR; TCRdb keeps only in-frame clonotypes and omits some of them. The table has approximately 110,000 clones, around 90% seen once; the top ten hold 1% to 1.5%. The clonotype originates from an adult in good health. Sample: peripheral blood, taken on day 0 of AZD1222 vaccination. This chain links TRBV3-1 (or the pseudogene TRBV3-2) with TRBJ1-2, with D perhaps TRBD1 (5 bases). In nucleotides, the CDR3 is TGTGCCAGCAGCCAGGGGGGTGGCTACACCTTC. It encodes CASSQGGGYTF.